What follows are 7 T cell receptor beta chains derived from one specimen sequenced in a study of shared clonotypes between healthy human individuals. TCRdb keeps only in-frame clones here, not all; method: immunoSEQ multiplex PCR. The sample holds roughly 770,000 clones, around 96% seen once. Naive CD8 isolation took CD45RO-negative cells positively selected for CCR7 and excluded terminally differentiated effector memory CD45RA+ cells. The specimen was naive CD8+ T cells sorted from blood. The receptor set was obtained from a man aged 25 to 45 in good health.

This chain links TRBV7-9 with TRBJ2-1, with 10 bases identical to TRBD2. The trim removed 5 bases at V and 6 bases at J, leaving 10 bases unmatched. Germline CDR1 reads SEHNR; CDR2 reads FQNEAQ (reference sequence). The CDR3 length is 16 residues. The CDR3, as DNA: TGTGCCAGCAGCCTTATAGCGGGAGGCCCTAGCAATGAGCAGTTCTTC. The encoded protein is CASSLIAGGPSNEQFF.

The chain has TRBV4-1 and TRBJ1-5; 9 bases align to TRBD1. Unmatched junction bases numbered 6, after V lost 6 bases and J lost 6 bases. The germline V gene encodes CDR1 MGHRA and CDR2 YSYEKL. The CDR3 is made up of 14 amino acids. The CDR3 sequence is CASSQDRGGQPQHF. CDR3 DNA: TGCGCCAGCAGTCAGGACAGGGGTGGTCAGCCCCAGCATTTT.

The genes are TRBV4-1 and TRBJ2-7; TRBD2 agrees at 8 bases. There are 17 residues in the CDR3. With 2 bases clipped from V and 2 bases from J, the junction kept 11 bases outside the gene matches. Per the germline V gene, CDR1 is MGHRA and CDR2 is YSYEKL. The CDR3 here is CASSQNTAGLEAYEQYF. The CDR3 region has the DNA TGCGCCAGCAGCCAAAACACTGCGGGACTAGAGGCCTACGAGCAGTACTTC.

V and J are TRBV14 and TRBJ2-5; no clear D. V was shortened by 1 base and J by 4 bases, with 13 bases between the two germline ends. There are 15 residues in the CDR3. The germline V gene encodes CDR1 SGHDN and CDR2 FVKESK. The CDR3 loop reads CASSQGTVGSETQYF. The CDR3 nucleotides are TGTGCCAGCAGCCAAGGAACTGTGGGGTCAGAGACCCAGTACTTC.

The rearrangement joins TRBV2 to TRBJ1-1; 8 nucleotides match TRBD1. From germline, CDR1 is SNHLY and CDR2 FYNNEI. This CDR3 contains 14 residues. V lost 5 bases, J lost 4 bases, and 6 bases stayed unmatched. The chain's CDR3 is CASSPTGVGTEAFF. CDR3 DNA sequence: TGTGCCAGCAGTCCGACAGGGGTAGGCACTGAAGCTTTCTTT.

This clone was detected once. The chain recombines TRBV6-6 with TRBJ1-5; D remains unclear. The CDR3 is 14 residues long. Per the germline V gene, CDR1 is MNHNY and CDR2 is SVGAGI (reference sequence). V shed 6 bases and J shed 4 bases, with 13 bases lying between them. The DNA of the CDR3 is TGTGCCAGCAGCCTCGGGCCAGCAAATCAGCCCCAGCATTTT. Its protein product is CASSLGPANQPQHF.

This chain uses TRBV28 with TRBJ2-1; TRBD2 agrees at 9 bases. The trim removed 5 bases at V and 0 bases at J, leaving 14 bases unmatched. CDR1 and CDR2 from the germline V gene are MDHEN and SYDVKM. This CDR3 contains 19 residues. CDR3 sequence (DNA): TGTGCCAGCAGTCCGGTCACAATTCAGCGGGAGGCCTCCTACAATGAGCAGTTCTTC. Its protein product is CASSPVTIQREASYNEQFF.